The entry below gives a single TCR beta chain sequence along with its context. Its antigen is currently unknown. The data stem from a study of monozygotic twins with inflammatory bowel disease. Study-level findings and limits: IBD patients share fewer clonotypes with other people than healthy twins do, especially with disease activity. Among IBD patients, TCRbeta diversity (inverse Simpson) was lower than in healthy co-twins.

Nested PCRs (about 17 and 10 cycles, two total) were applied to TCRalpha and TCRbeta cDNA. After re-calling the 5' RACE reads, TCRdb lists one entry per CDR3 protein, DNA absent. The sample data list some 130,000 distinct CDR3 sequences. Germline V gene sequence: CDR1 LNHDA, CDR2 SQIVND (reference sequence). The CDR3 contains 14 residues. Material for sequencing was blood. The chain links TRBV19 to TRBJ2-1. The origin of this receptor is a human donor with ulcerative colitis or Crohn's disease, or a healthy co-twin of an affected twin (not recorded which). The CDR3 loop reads CASSIFGSYNEQFF.